The 29 T cell receptor beta chains below were found in one sample sequenced in a study of blood T cell repertoires in COVID-19. Method: immunoSEQ multiplex PCR; TCRdb's copy keeps in-frame clones and lacks some. The repertoire consists of about 500,000 clones, with about 90% occurring once and the leading ten covering 0.7%. The sequenced material came from PBMCs or T cells enriched from blood (not recorded which). The source is a woman aged 18-35 years who had recovered from COVID-19.

This clone was counted a single time. The same CDR3 also results from other DNA sequences found in this sample. V is TRBV9 and J is TRBJ2-5; D remains unclear. Germline CDR1 is SGDLS and CDR2 is YYNGEE. The CDR3 consists of 12 residues. Trimming cost V 3 bases and J 3 bases, with 6 bases left between them. CDR3 amino acids: CASSASEETQYF. As DNA, the CDR3 is TGTGCCAGCAGCGCCTCAGAAGAGACCCAGTACTTC.

The chain uses TRBV9 and TRBJ1-1, with D maybe TRBD1 (6 bases). This CDR3 is built from 17 residues. V lost 0 bases and J lost 1, with 16 bases in between. Germline CDR1 reads SGDLS; CDR2 reads YYNGEE. The CDR3 here is CASSVARAGDKNTEAFF. CDR3 sequence (DNA): TGTGCCAGCAGCGTAGCGCGGGCAGGGGATAAGAACACTGAAGCTTTCTTT.

The J gene is TRBJ1-2, the V gene TRBV7-2; TRBD1 matches 7 bases. Germline CDR1 SGHTA, CDR2 FQGNSA. The CDR3 consists of 15 residues. After removal of 5 bases from V and 5 bases from J, the junction contained 11 bases not matched to a gene. CDR3 protein: CASSPLSRGIYGYTF. The CDR3 region has the DNA TGTGCCAGCAGCCCCCTGAGCAGGGGGATTTATGGCTACACCTTC.

V is TRBV12-3 or TRBV12-4 and J is TRBJ1-2; D perhaps matches TRBD1 (5 bases). The CDR3 length is 12 residues. Trimming took 5 bases from V and 5 from J, leaving 9 bases between them. In nucleotides, the CDR3 is TGTGCCAGCAGTCGCACAGGTTATGGCTACACCTTC. The encoded protein is CASSRTGYGYTF.

This clone was detected a few times. J is TRBJ1-2 and V is TRBV21-1. TRBV21-1 is marked as a pseudogene. The CDR3 contains 15 residues. The CDR3 here is CATPHGGGPIGGYTF. CDR3 nucleotides: TGTGCCACCCCCCACGGAGGAGGACCCATTGGGGGCTACACCTTC.

The count of this clone is one. This specimen includes other DNA sequences encoding the same CDR3. This chain uses TRBV28 with TRBJ1-4; TRBD1 agrees at 7 bases. This CDR3 comprises 14 residues. Germline V gene lookup returns CDR1 MDHEN and CDR2 SYDVKM. Unmatched junction bases numbered 8, after V lost 6 bases and J lost 7 bases. The CDR3 DNA sequence: TGTGCCAGCAGGAGAGGGGGCGAGGGTGAAAAACTGTTTTTT. Translated, it gives CASRRGGEGEKLFF.

The rearrangement uses TRBV6-1 and TRBJ2-2, with D tentatively TRBD2 (6 bases). The CDR3 is 17 amino acids. Germline lookup yields CDR1 MNHNS and CDR2 SASEGT. Trimming removed 4 bases at V and 3 bases at J, with 18 bases between. CDR3: CASSGIAGSGYTGELFF. DNA of the CDR3: TGTGCCAGCAGTGGGATCGCCGGGAGCGGCTACACCGGGGAGCTGTTTTTT.

The chain couples TRBV5-8 to TRBJ2-3, with D maybe TRBD2 (5 bases). V lost 4 bases and J lost 0, with 12 bases in between. Germline lookup yields CDR1 SGHTS and CDR2 YDEGEE. The CDR3 is 15 amino acids. The CDR3 DNA is TGTGCCAGCAGCCTTAGGACGGGAAGCACAGATACGCAGTATTTT. Translated, it gives CASSLRTGSTDTQYF.

The V call is TRBV9, the J call TRBJ2-3, with 7 nucleotides matching TRBD2. The CDR3 is made up of 15 amino acids. Trimming cost V 4 bases and J 0 bases; bases outside gene matches: 5. Germline values: CDR1 SGDLS, CDR2 YYNGEE. CDR3 DNA sequence: TGTGCCAGCAGCCCGGGACTACCCAGCACAGATACGCAGTATTTT. Protein product: CASSPGLPSTDTQYF.

V is TRBV10-3 and J is TRBJ2-3; D is possibly TRBD1 (6 bases). Germline V gives CDR1 ENHRY, CDR2 SYGVKD. V was shortened by 5 bases and J by 5 bases, with 17 bases between the two germline ends. The CDR3 loop spans 15 amino acids. CDR3 bases: TGTGCCATCAGTTCCGGGACACCTGTGAAAGATACGCAGTATTTT. Residues: CAISSGTPVKDTQYF.

The chain has TRBV27 and TRBJ1-1; the D gene is possibly TRBD1 (5 bases). The germline V gene encodes CDR1 MNHEY and CDR2 SMNVEV (reference sequence). V gave up 0 bases and J gave up 4 bases, with 21 bases separating them. The CDR3 extends over 18 amino acids. The CDR3 sequence is CASSLSDSPQGRFTEAFF. In nucleotides, the CDR3 is TGTGCCAGCAGTTTATCGGATAGTCCCCAGGGAAGATTCACTGAAGCTTTCTTT.

This chain connects TRBV7-8 to TRBJ1-4; D call uncertain. CDR3 length: 16 amino acids. The V end lost 5 bases, the J end lost 0 bases, and 13 bases lay between the germline ends. Germline CDR1 reads SGHVS; CDR2 reads FQNEAQ. In nucleotides, the CDR3 is TGTGCCAGCAGCCCTCCTGAGACAACAACTAATGAAAAACTGTTTTTT. Translation gives CASSPPETTTNEKLFF.

The sample holds a few counts of this clone. The chain couples TRBV30 to TRBJ1-1; 9 bases line up with TRBD1. The CDR3 covers 15 residues. The germline V gene encodes CDR1 GTSNPN and CDR2 SVGIG (reference sequence). V lost 1 base, J lost 6 bases, and 9 bases stayed unmatched. The CDR3 DNA is TGTGCCTGGAGTGCCTCGACAGGGGGTTGGGCTGAAGCTTTCTTT. Its protein is CAWSASTGGWAEAFF.

The gene calls are TRBV2 and TRBJ1-5; TRBD1 agrees at 8 bases. The CDR3 covers 14 residues. Germline loops: CDR1 SNHLY, CDR2 FYNNEI. V was pared by 5 bases and J by 6 bases, with 6 bases of the junction left unmatched. In DNA form, the CDR3 reads TGTGCCAGCAGTTCGGACAGGGAGGGTCAGCCCCAGCATTTT. It encodes CASSSDREGQPQHF.

The V and J genes are TRBV2 and TRBJ1-3; the D is unclear. From germline, CDR1 is SNHLY and CDR2 FYNNEI. Trimming left V 2 bases short and J 0 bases short, with 11 bases between. This CDR3 is 16 amino acids long. The CDR3 here is CASSELLTASGNTIYF. The CDR3 coding sequence is TGTGCCAGCAGTGAACTCTTAACAGCCTCTGGAAACACCATATATTTT. Full variable domain (rest looked up from reference TRBV2 and TRBJ1-3): EPEVTQTPSHQVTQMGQEVILRCVPISNHLYFYWYRQILGQKVEFLVSFYNNEISEKSEIFDDQFSVERPDGSNFTLKIRSTKLEDSAMYFCASSELLTASGNTIYFGEGSWLTVV.

V and J are TRBV25-1 and TRBJ1-1; possibly TRBD1 for D (5 bases). This CDR3 has 13 residues. Germline CDR1 is MGHDK and CDR2 is SYGVNS. Trimming cost V 1 base and J 10 bases, with 13 bases left between them. CDR3 nucleotides: TGTGCCAGCAGTGAATCGCAGGGTCGGAGAGCTTTCTTT. Amino acid sequence: CASSESQGRRAFF.

The rearrangement links TRBV18 to TRBJ2-5, with D hard to call. Trimming pared 0 bases from V and 4 bases from J, leaving 9 bases between. CDR1 is KGHSH and CDR2 is LQKENI in the germline V gene. CDR3 size: 14 residues. In nucleotides, the CDR3 is TGTGCCAGCTCACCACCGACGAGAGGAGAGACCCAGTACTTC. Translated, it gives CASSPPTRGETQYF. The whole variable domain, remainder taken from reference TRBV18 and TRBJ2-5, is NAGVMQNPRHLVRRRGQEARLRCSPMKGHSHVYWYRQLPEEGLKFMVYLQKENIIDESGMPKERFSAEFPKEGPSILRIQQVVRGDSAAYFCASSPPTRGETQYFGPGTRLLVL.

Only one count was recorded for this clone. The V call is TRBV18, the J call TRBJ2-3; possibly TRBD2 for D (5 bases). This CDR3 has 13 residues. Germline assignment: CDR1 KGHSH and CDR2 LQKENI. Trimming cost V 6 bases and J 6 bases, with 13 bases left between them. For the CDR3, the DNA is TGTGCCAGCTCCCCCTCTGGAGGTGATACGCAGTATTTT. The encoded protein is CASSPSGGDTQYF.

V gene TRBV28 combines with J gene TRBJ2-7; TRBD1 aligns across 9 bases. Germline V gene sequence: CDR1 MDHEN, CDR2 SYDVKM. This CDR3 has 14 residues. After removal of 5 bases from V and 3 bases from J, the junction contained 5 bases not matched to a gene. The CDR3: CASSKDRGVYEQYF. The CDR3 coding sequence is TGTGCCAGCAGTAAAGACAGGGGGGTCTACGAGCAGTACTTC.

This clone was observed a single time. The chain carries TRBV6-5 and TRBJ1-6; D gene unclear. In germline, CDR1 is MNHEY, CDR2 SVGAGI. V gave up 10 bases and J gave up 8 bases, with 15 bases separating them. This CDR3 has 13 residues. Here the CDR3 DNA reads TGTGCCATCTCACGGGGTAGGGATTCACCCCTCCACTTT. This codes for CAISRGRDSPLHF.

The chain couples TRBV19 to TRBJ2-5, with TRBD2 identical over 8 bases. The CDR3 length is 13 residues. The germline CDR1 and CDR2 sequences are LNHDA and SQIVND (reference sequence). The J segment lost 5 bases and the V segment lost 2 bases, leaving 1 base of the junction unmatched. In nucleotides, the CDR3 is TGTGCCAGTAGTATACGGGAGGGGGAGACCCAGTACTTC. It specifies CASSIREGETQYF.

The rearrangement joins TRBV4-2 to TRBJ2-2; 8 nucleotides agree with TRBD2. The V segment lost 0 bases and the J segment 6 bases; nucleotides outside the gene matches: 9. Germline CDR1 reads LGHNA; CDR2 reads YNFKEQ. There are 17 residues in the CDR3. The CDR3 spells CASSQDKDSGEAGELFF. CDR3 DNA: TGTGCCAGCAGCCAAGATAAGGATAGCGGGGAGGCCGGGGAGCTGTTTTTT.

The genes are TRBV3-1 (or the pseudogene TRBV3-2) and TRBJ2-1; perhaps TRBD2 as D (6 bases). V lost 4 bases and J 4 bases, leaving 14 bases between the germline ends. Looked up from germline, CDR1 is LGHDT and CDR2 is YNNKEL (reference sequence). The CDR3 covers 15 residues. CDR3 bases: TGTGCCAGCAGCCTTGCTCCGGGACTGTACAATGAGCAGTTCTTC. It translates to CASSLAPGLYNEQFF.

This sequence joins TRBV5-1 and TRBJ2-7; 7 bases agree with TRBD2. V was pared by 4 bases and J by 5 bases, with 12 bases of the junction left unmatched. Germline V gene data show CDR1 as SGHRS and CDR2 as YFSETQ. There are 15 residues in the CDR3. CDR3 in DNA: TGCGCCAGCAGCCCGGAGGGAGGGGCCAATCACGAGCAGTACTTC. Its translation: CASSPEGGANHEQYF.

The V gene is TRBV4-1, the J gene TRBJ1-1; tentative D call: TRBD1 (6 bases). This CDR3 region has 11 residues. Between the trimmed V and J ends, which lost 7 bases and 8 bases, there was a span of 11 bases. Germline lookup yields CDR1 MGHRA and CDR2 YSYEKL. The DNA for the CDR3 is TGCGCCAGCACCCTAGGACAGGAAGCTTTCTTT. Translating gives CASTLGQEAFF.

The chain is built from TRBV27 and TRBJ2-1; 7 bases are shared with TRBD1. Germline lookup yields CDR1 MNHEY and CDR2 SMNVEV (reference sequence). The CDR3 covers 14 residues. V lost 7 bases, J lost 3 bases, and 6 bases stayed unmatched. CDR3 nucleotides: TGTGCCAGCACCCGAGGGGGCGGCTACAATGAGCAGTTCTTC. Its translation: CASTRGGGYNEQFF.

The chain couples TRBV30 to TRBJ1-2; no definite D call. This CDR3 comprises 13 residues. Deletions cut 3 bases from V and 4 bases from J, with 12 bases between. The V gene's germline CDR1 is GTSNPN and CDR2 SVGIG (reference sequence). CDR3 sequence reads: CAWSYRALYGYTF. The DNA of the CDR3 is TGTGCCTGGAGCTACAGAGCTCTCTATGGCTACACCTTC.

The V call is TRBV2, the J call TRBJ1-1; unclear D gene. V was shortened by 11 bases and J by 2 bases, with 15 bases between the two germline ends. Germline V gives CDR1 SNHLY, CDR2 FYNNEI. The CDR3 has 13 residues. CDR3 loop: CAVSREGNTEAFF. DNA for the CDR3: TGTGCCGTATCCCGGGAGGGAAACACTGAAGCTTTCTTT.

The table lists this clone with a count of one. The chain joins TRBV4-1 to TRBJ1-5; D gene uncertain. Germline CDR1 reads MGHRA; CDR2 reads YSYEKL. Trimming removed 0 bases at V and 5 bases at J, with 8 bases between. The CDR3 runs 14 residues. CDR3 nucleotide sequence: TGCGCCAGCAGCCAAGATCCGGGGTATCAGCCCCAGCATTTT. Translation gives CASSQDPGYQPQHF.